This entry describes one TCR beta chain. Its antigen is still unknown. These data originate in a study of radiation and T cells in renal cell carcinoma. Findings and limits, study-wide: In blood, top tumor clones expanded by 2 weeks, shrinking by 4. Baseline intratumoral clonotype presence is unknown without pretreatment biopsies.

Sequenced by immunoSEQ multiplex PCR; TCRdb stores in-frame clones only, minus some. The table has about 73,000 clones, roughly 80% seen once. The CDR3 consists of 12 residues. Germline CDR1 is LNHNV and CDR2 is YYDKDF (reference sequence). Between the trimmed V and J ends, which lost 9 bases and 5 bases, there was a span of 13 bases. As for time point: blood 4 weeks post-SBRT, at nephrectomy. The sample's treatment: 15 Gy SBRT to primary tumor, nephrectomy 4 weeks later. Nephrectomy followed 15 Gy stereotactic body radiation by 4 weeks. The tumor was a clear cell renal cell carcinoma. The sample here was blood, taken from a patient whose treatment included radiotherapy and nephrectomy. This chain uses TRBV15 with TRBJ2-5; tentatively, D is TRBD2 (6 bases). The receptor comes from a woman aged 55-75 years with renal cell carcinoma. CDR3 amino acids: CATSAGGETQYF. CDR3 coding DNA: TGTGCCACTTCGGCCGGGGGTGAGACCCAGTACTTC.